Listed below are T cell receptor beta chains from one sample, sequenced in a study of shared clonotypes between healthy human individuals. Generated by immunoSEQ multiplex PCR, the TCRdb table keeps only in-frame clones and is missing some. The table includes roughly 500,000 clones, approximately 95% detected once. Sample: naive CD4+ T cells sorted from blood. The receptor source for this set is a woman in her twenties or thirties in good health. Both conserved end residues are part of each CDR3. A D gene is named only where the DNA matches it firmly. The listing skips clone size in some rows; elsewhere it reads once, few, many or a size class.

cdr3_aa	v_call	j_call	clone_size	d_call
CASSRLYPSNYGYTF	TRBV28	TRBJ1-2	.	.
CASRGLALPEQYF	TRBV11-2	TRBJ2-7	.	TRBD2
CASSFGGRGSYEQYF	TRBV27	TRBJ2-7	.	TRBD2
CAIGEGDSYEQYF	TRBV10-3	TRBJ2-7	.	.
CASSLTTAPTGELFF	TRBV5-4	TRBJ2-2	.	.
CASSPGRDSGNTIYF	TRBV18	TRBJ1-3	.	.
CASSRLTASYEQYF	TRBV27	TRBJ2-7	.	.
CAARGLSRSGANVLTF	TRBV27	TRBJ2-6	.	.
CASSLARSDEQFF	TRBV7-2	TRBJ2-1	.	.
CASSTGGSRETQYF	TRBV7-6	TRBJ2-5	.	TRBD2
CASRPGQGANTEAFF	TRBV4-1	TRBJ1-1	.	TRBD1
CASSQGDRGLGGYTF	TRBV4-1	TRBJ1-2	.	TRBD1
CASGLGGSDMNTEAFF	TRBV5-1	TRBJ1-1	.	.
CASRPGQGNEKLFF	TRBV6-6	TRBJ1-4	.	TRBD1
CASSPDGTNYGYTF	TRBV25-1	TRBJ1-2	.	.
CASRGSLADNEQFF	TRBV2	TRBJ2-1	few	.